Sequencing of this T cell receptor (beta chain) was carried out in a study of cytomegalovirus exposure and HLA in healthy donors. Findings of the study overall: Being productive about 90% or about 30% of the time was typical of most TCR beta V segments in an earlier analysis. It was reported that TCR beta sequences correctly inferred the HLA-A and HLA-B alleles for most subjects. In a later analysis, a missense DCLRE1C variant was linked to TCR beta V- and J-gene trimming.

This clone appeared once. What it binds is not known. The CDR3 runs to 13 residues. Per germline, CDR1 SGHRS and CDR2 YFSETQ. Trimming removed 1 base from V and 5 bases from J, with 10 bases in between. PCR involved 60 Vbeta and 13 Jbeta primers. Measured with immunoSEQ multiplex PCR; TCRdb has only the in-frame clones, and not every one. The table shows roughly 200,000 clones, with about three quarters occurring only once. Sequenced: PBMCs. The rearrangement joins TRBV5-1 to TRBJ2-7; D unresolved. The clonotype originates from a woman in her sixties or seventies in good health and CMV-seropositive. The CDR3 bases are TGCGCCAGCAGCTTGACCCTAACGAACGAGCAGTACTTC. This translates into CASSLTLTNEQYF.